A selection of T cell receptor beta chains follows, all from one sample in a study of cytomegalovirus exposure and HLA in healthy donors. Sequenced by immunoSEQ multiplex PCR; TCRdb stores in-frame clones only, minus some. The table records 90,000 or so clones, 85% of them present only once. Material: PBMCs. The origin of the receptors is a man aged 18 to 35 in good health and CMV-seropositive. CDR3s include the opening cysteine and the closing phenylalanine or tryptophan. The D gene is left open where the match is weak. Only some rows state a clone size, as once, few, many or a class for expanded clones.

D: TRBD2; size: NA; V: TRBV7-3; J: TRBJ2-5; CDR3: CASSQGLAGGQETQYF; DNA: TGTGCCAGCAGCCAGGGACTAGCGGGAGGGCAAGAGACCCAGTACTTC
D: TRBD2; size: NA; V: TRBV28; J: TRBJ2-1; CDR3: CASRLGLAGGRGEFF; DNA: TGTGCCAGCAGGCTGGGACTAGCGGGAGGGCGTGGGGAGTTCTTC
D: NA; size: NA; V: TRBV19; J: TRBJ1-2; CDR3: CASTRGEDYGYTF; DNA: TGTGCCAGTACCAGGGGCGAGGACTATGGCTACACCTTC
D: NA; size: once; V: TRBV18; J: TRBJ1-1; CDR3: CASSPSENTEAFF; DNA: TGTGCCAGCTCACCAAGCGAGAACACTGAAGCTTTCTTT
D: TRBD1; size: NA; V: TRBV4-2; J: TRBJ1-3; CDR3: CASSAGTAGNTIYF; DNA: TGTGCCAGCAGCGCAGGGACAGCTGGAAACACCATATATTTT
D: TRBD2; size: NA; V: TRBV9; J: TRBJ2-7; CDR3: CASSVDGGRASSEQYF; DNA: TGTGCCAGCAGCGTAGACGGCGGGAGGGCCTCGTCCGAGCAGTACTTC
D: NA; size: NA; V: TRBV5-1; J: TRBJ2-1; CDR3: CASSLAQEQFF; DNA: TGCGCCAGCAGCTTGGCTCAGGAGCAGTTCTTC
D: TRBD1; size: few; V: TRBV6-5; J: TRBJ1-2; CDR3: CASTSGTGSNYGYTF; DNA: TGTGCCAGCACCTCCGGGACAGGGTCTAACTATGGCTACACCTTC
D: NA; size: NA; V: TRBV4-1; J: TRBJ1-1; CDR3: CASSQDRNRVNTEAFF; DNA: TGCGCCAGCAGCCAAGATAGGAACAGGGTGAACACTGAAGCTTTCTTT
D: TRBD2; size: NA; V: TRBV7-8; J: TRBJ2-1; CDR3: CASSSLAGATGNEQFF; DNA: TGTGCCAGCAGCTCGTTAGCGGGAGCTACCGGCAATGAGCAGTTCTTC
D: NA; size: NA; V: TRBV5-1; J: TRBJ2-5; CDR3: CASSSTFETQYF; DNA: TGCGCCAGCAGCTCGACATTTGAGACCCAGTACTTC
D: NA; size: NA; V: TRBV2; J: TRBJ1-5; CDR3: CASRTVSNQPQHF; DNA: TGTGCCAGCAGGACAGTTAGCAATCAGCCCCAGCATTTT
D: NA; size: once; V: TRBV29-1; J: TRBJ2-1; CDR3: CSALPGGNYNEQFF; DNA: TGCAGCGCACTTCCAGGGGGGAACTACAATGAGCAGTTCTTC
D: TRBD1; size: NA; V: TRBV13; J: TRBJ1-2; CDR3: CASSTRDRETGRYGYTF; DNA: TGTGCCAGCAGCACCCGGGACAGGGAGACCGGCAGATATGGCTACACCTTC
D: TRBD1; size: few; V: TRBV19; J: TRBJ1-1; CDR3: CASSPGQGRTEAFF; DNA: TGTGCCAGTAGCCCCGGACAGGGTCGGACTGAAGCTTTCTTT
D: TRBD2; size: NA; V: TRBV14; J: TRBJ2-1; CDR3: CASSPGWGLADHNEQFF; DNA: TGTGCCAGCAGCCCGGGGTGGGGACTAGCGGACCACAATGAGCAGTTCTTC
D: NA; size: NA; V: TRBV14; J: TRBJ2-3; CDR3: CASSQDLHTQYF; DNA: TGTGCCAGCAGCCAAGATCTACATACGCAGTATTTT
D: NA; size: NA; V: TRBV27; J: TRBJ2-5; CDR3: CASSLLGGTVQETQYF; DNA: TGTGCCAGCAGTTTACTTGGGGGGACAGTACAAGAGACCCAGTACTTC
D: NA; size: NA; V: TRBV4-2; J: TRBJ2-5; CDR3: CASSQADRPFETQYF; DNA: TGTGCCAGCAGCCAAGCTGACAGGCCGTTCGAGACCCAGTACTTC
D: NA; size: NA; V: TRBV11-2; J: TRBJ2-3; CDR3: CASSQVQVSTDTQYF; DNA: TGTGCCAGCAGCCAGGTGCAGGTTAGCACAGATACGCAGTATTTT
D: TRBD1; size: NA; V: TRBV28; J: TRBJ2-7; CDR3: CASSGQGGVAYF; DNA: TGTGCCAGCTCCGGACAGGGCGGAGTTGCGTACTTC
D: TRBD1; size: NA; V: TRBV27; J: TRBJ1-1; CDR3: CASSSQGASTEAFF; DNA: TGTGCCAGCAGTTCGCAGGGGGCGAGCACTGAAGCTTTCTTT
D: TRBD2; size: NA; V: TRBV10-3; J: TRBJ2-1; CDR3: CAISESITSGPYNEQFF; DNA: TGTGCCATCAGTGAGTCTATTACTAGCGGACCCTACAATGAGCAGTTCTTC
D: TRBD1; size: NA; V: TRBV15; J: TRBJ2-6; CDR3: CATSRDYQGAGANVLTF; DNA: TGTGCCACCAGCAGAGATTATCAGGGGGCTGGGGCCAACGTCCTGACTTTC
D: TRBD2; size: NA; V: TRBV28; J: TRBJ2-1; CDR3: CASSSFGLAVANEQFF; DNA: TGTGCCAGCAGTTCCTTTGGACTAGCGGTTGCCAATGAGCAGTTCTTC
D: NA; size: once; V: TRBV4-2; J: TRBJ2-3; CDR3: CASSHPDDSPDTQYF; DNA: TGTGCCAGCAGCCATCCCGACGACTCACCAGATACGCAGTATTTT
D: NA; size: NA; V: TRBV7-3; J: TRBJ1-1; CDR3: CASSLTWAEEAFF; DNA: TGTGCCAGCAGCTTAACCTGGGCAGAAGAAGCTTTCTTT
D: TRBD1; size: NA; V: TRBV18; J: TRBJ2-5; CDR3: CASSQGQEQETQYF; DNA: TGTGCCAGCTCACAGGGACAGGAACAAGAGACCCAGTACTTC
D: NA; size: NA; V: TRBV19; J: TRBJ2-5; CDR3: CASSIPGVQETQYF; DNA: TGTGCCAGTAGTATACCAGGGGTCCAAGAGACCCAGTACTTC
D: NA; size: few; V: TRBV5-6; J: TRBJ1-2; CDR3: CASSYPAGRFNYGYTF; DNA: TGTGCCAGCAGCTATCCTGCAGGGAGGTTTAACTATGGCTACACCTTC
D: TRBD2; size: NA; V: TRBV5-1; J: TRBJ2-7; CDR3: CASSLVPSGSIDEQYF; DNA: TGCGCCAGCAGCTTGGTCCCTAGCGGGAGTATCGATGAGCAGTACTTC
D: NA; size: NA; V: TRBV6-1; J: TRBJ1-4; CDR3: CASSEGEYATNEKLFF; DNA: TGTGCCAGCAGTGAAGGGGAGTACGCAACTAATGAAAAACTGTTTTTT
D: NA; size: NA; V: TRBV5-6; J: TRBJ1-5; CDR3: CASSLYGGNQPQHF; DNA: TGTGCCAGCAGCTTGTACGGTGGCAATCAGCCCCAGCATTTT
D: TRBD1; size: NA; V: TRBV15; J: TRBJ1-1; CDR3: CATKATGVNTEAFF; DNA: TGTGCCACTAAAGCGACAGGGGTGAACACTGAAGCTTTCTTT
D: NA; size: NA; V: TRBV6-4; J: TRBJ2-5; CDR3: CASSDKAGSPQETQYF; DNA: TGTGCCAGCAGTGACAAGGCAGGATCCCCCCAAGAGACCCAGTACTTC
D: NA; size: NA; V: TRBV7-8; J: TRBJ1-1; CDR3: CASSLVATEAFF; DNA: TGTGCCAGCAGCTTAGTGGCCACTGAAGCTTTCTTT
D: TRBD1; size: once; V: TRBV5-6; J: TRBJ2-1; CDR3: CASSFGTGGNEQFF; DNA: TGTGCCAGCAGCTTCGGGACAGGGGGAAATGAGCAGTTCTTC
D: NA; size: few; V: TRBV4-2; J: TRBJ1-2; CDR3: CASSPFVGQDGYTF; DNA: TGTGCCAGCAGCCCCTTTGTTGGGCAGGATGGCTACACCTTC
D: TRBD1; size: medium-sized; V: TRBV7-9; J: TRBJ1-2; CDR3: CASSSDRRNYGYTF; DNA: TGTGCCAGCAGCTCGGACAGGAGAAACTATGGCTACACCTTC
D: NA; size: NA; V: TRBV6-1; J: TRBJ2-2; CDR3: CASSERDTGELFF; DNA: TGTGCCAGCAGTGAAAGAGACACCGGGGAGCTGTTTTTT
D: TRBD1; size: NA; V: TRBV7-3; J: TRBJ1-5; CDR3: CASSSRTGVNQPQHF; DNA: TGTGCCAGCAGCTCCCGGACAGGGGTAAATCAGCCCCAGCATTTT
D: TRBD1; size: NA; V: TRBV4-1; J: TRBJ1-2; CDR3: CASREPGQGLDGYTF; DNA: TGCGCCAGCAGAGAACCGGGACAGGGACTGGATGGCTACACCTTC
D: NA; size: NA; V: TRBV4-1; J: TRBJ1-2; CDR3: CASSQVGWQDYYGYTF; DNA: TGCGCCAGCAGCCAAGTAGGCTGGCAGGATTATTATGGCTACACCTTC
D: TRBD1; size: NA; V: TRBV6-1; J: TRBJ2-7; CDR3: CATAYRTGFPYEQYF; DNA: TGTGCCACCGCCTATCGGACAGGGTTTCCCTACGAGCAGTACTTC
D: NA; size: few; V: TRBV5-1; J: TRBJ2-7; CDR3: CASSFGERHEQYF; DNA: TGCGCCAGCAGCTTTGGGGAGCGGCACGAGCAGTACTTC
D: TRBD1; size: NA; V: TRBV29-1; J: TRBJ2-1; CDR3: CSGYRQGGDEQFF; DNA: TGCAGCGGATATCGACAGGGTGGGGATGAGCAGTTCTTC